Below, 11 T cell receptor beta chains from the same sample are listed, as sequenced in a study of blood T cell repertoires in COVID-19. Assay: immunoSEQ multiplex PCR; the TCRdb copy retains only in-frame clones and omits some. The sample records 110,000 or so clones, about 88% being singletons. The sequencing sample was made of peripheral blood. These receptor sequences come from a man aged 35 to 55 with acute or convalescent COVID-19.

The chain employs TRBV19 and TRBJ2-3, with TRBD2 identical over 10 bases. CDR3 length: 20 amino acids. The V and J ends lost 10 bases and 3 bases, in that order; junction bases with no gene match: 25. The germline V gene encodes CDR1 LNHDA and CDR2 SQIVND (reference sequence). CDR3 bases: TGTGCCACCAAGGGGGGAAGAGGCTACCCCGGGACTAGCGTGACAGATACGCAGTATTTT. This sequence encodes CATKGGRGYPGTSVTDTQYF.

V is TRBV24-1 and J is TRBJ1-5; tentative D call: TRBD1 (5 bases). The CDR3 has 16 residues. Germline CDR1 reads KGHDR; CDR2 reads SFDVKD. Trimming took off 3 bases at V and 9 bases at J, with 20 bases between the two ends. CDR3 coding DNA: TGTGCCACCAGTGATAGTTCGGTAGGGGTCCGAGGGCCCCAGCATTTT. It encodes CATSDSSVGVRGPQHF.

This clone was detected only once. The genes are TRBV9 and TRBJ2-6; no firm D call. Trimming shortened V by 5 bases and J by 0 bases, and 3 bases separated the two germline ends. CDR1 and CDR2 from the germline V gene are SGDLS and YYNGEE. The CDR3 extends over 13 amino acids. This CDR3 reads CASRSSGANVLTF. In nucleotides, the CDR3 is TGTGCCAGCAGGAGCTCTGGGGCCAACGTCCTGACTTTC.

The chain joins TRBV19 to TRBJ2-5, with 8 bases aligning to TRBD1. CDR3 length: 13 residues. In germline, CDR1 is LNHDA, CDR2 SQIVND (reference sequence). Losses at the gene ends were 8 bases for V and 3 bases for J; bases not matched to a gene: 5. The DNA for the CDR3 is TGTGCCAGTTCGACAGGGGTTGAAGAGACCCAGTACTTC. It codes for CASSTGVEETQYF.

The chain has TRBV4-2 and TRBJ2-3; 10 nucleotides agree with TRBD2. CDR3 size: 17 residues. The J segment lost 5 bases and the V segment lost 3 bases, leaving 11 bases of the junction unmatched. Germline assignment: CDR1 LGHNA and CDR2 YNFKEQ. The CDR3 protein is CASSHPSSGGVEDTQYF. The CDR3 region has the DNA TGTGCCAGCAGCCACCCTTCGAGCGGGGGGGTTGAAGATACGCAGTATTTT.

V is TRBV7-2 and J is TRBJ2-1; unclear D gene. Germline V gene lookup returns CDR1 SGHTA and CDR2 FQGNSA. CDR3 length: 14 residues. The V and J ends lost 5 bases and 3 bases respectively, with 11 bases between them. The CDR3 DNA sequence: TGTGCCAGCAGCCCCCTGGGCGTCTACAATGAGCAGTTCTTC. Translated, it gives CASSPLGVYNEQFF.

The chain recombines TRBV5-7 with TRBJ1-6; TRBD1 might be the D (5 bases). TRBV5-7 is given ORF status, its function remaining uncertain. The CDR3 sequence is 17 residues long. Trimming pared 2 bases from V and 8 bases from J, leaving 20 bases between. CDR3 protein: CASSFHRSSGGDSPLHF. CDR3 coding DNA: TGTGCCAGCAGCTTCCACAGGTCTTCAGGAGGGGATTCACCCCTCCACTTT.

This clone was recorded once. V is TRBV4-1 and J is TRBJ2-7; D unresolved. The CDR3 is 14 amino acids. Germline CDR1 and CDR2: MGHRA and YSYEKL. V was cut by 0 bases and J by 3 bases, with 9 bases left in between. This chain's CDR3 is CASSQDKRNYEQYF. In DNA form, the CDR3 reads TGCGCCAGCAGCCAAGATAAGAGAAACTACGAGCAGTACTTC.

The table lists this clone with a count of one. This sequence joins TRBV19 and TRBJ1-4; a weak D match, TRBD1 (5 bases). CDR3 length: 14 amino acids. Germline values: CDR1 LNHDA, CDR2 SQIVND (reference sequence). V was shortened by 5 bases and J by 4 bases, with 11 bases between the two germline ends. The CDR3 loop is CASSDRAYNEKLFF. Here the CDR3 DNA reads TGTGCCAGTAGTGACAGAGCTTATAATGAAAAACTGTTTTTT.

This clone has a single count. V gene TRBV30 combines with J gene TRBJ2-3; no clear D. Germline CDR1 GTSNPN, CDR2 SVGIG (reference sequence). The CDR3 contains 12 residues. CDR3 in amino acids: CAYRRGTDTQYF. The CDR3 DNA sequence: TGTGCTTATCGTCGGGGCACAGATACGCAGTATTTT.

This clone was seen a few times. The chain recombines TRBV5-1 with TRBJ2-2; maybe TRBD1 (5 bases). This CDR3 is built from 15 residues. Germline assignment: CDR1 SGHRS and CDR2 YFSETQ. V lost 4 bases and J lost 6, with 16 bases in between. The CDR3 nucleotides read TGCGCCAGCAGCCAAGACAGTGGAGTGGCCGGGGAGCTGTTTTTT. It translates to CASSQDSGVAGELFF.